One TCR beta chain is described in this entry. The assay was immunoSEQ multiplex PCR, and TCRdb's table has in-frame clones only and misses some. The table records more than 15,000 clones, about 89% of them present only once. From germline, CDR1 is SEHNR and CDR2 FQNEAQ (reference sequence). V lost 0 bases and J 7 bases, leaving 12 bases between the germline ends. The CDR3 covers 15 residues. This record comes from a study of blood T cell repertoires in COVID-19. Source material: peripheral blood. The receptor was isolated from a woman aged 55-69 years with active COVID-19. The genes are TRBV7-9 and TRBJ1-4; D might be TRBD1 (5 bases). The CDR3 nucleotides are TGTGCCAGCAGCTTAGCGACGGGGGTTGGTGAAAAACTGTTTTTT. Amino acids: CASSLATGVGEKLFF.